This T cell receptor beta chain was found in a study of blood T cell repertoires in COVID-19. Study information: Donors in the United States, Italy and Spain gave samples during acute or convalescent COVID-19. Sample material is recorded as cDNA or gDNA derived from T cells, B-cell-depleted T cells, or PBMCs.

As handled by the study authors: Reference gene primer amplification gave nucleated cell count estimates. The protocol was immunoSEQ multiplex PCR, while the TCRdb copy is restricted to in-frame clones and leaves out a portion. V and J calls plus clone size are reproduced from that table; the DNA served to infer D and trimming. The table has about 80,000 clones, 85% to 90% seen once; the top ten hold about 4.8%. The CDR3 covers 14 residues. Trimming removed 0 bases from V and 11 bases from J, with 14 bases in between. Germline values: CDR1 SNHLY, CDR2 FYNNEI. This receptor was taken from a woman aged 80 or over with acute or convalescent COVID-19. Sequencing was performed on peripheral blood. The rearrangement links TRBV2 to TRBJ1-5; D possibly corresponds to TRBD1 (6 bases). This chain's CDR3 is CASSEALQGSAQHF. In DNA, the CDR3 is TGTGCCAGCAGTGAAGCGCTTCAGGGGTCGGCCCAGCATTTT.